A selection of T cell receptor beta chains follows, all from one sample in a study of CD8 T cells in Susac syndrome. TCRdb re-called the immunoSEQ multiplex PCR reads through MiXCR, storing one row per CDR3 protein. The table lists some 120,000 distinct CDR3 sequences, about 94% of them singletons. What was sequenced was CD4+ T cells from PBMCs. These receptors came from a human donor with multiple sclerosis. CDR3s include the opening cysteine and the closing phenylalanine or tryptophan. D genes are given only for firm matches. Expanded clones get a size class; other rows say once, few or many, or leave the size out.

>TRBD1|TRBV9|16|-|TRBJ2-2
TGTGCCAGCAGCTTAACAGGGGATCCACTTACCGGGGAGCTGTTTTTT
CASSLTGDPLTGELFF
>TRBD2|TRBV5-4|16|-|TRBJ2-1
TGTGCCAGCAGCCACCCTAGCGGGGGGGCCGAAAATGAGCAGTTCTTC
CASSHPSGGAENEQFF
>-|TRBV20-1|14|-|TRBJ2-5
TGCAGTGCTACCTATCGGGACACCCAAGAGACCCAGTACTTC
CSATYRDTQETQYF
>-|TRBV19|14|-|TRBJ2-3
TGTGCCAGTAGTATCGGGACGACTACAGATACGCAGTATTTT
CASSIGTTTDTQYF
>-|TRBV3-1|14|-|TRBJ2-7
TGTGCCAGCAGCGTGGGCAGGGGAAGCCACGAGCAGTACTTC
CASSVGRGSHEQYF
>-|TRBV20-1|14|-|TRBJ1-1
TGCAGTGCTGCAGGGTTGTCTATGAACACTGAAGCTTTCTTT
CSAAGLSMNTEAFF
>-|TRBV20-1|14|-|TRBJ2-3
TGCAGTGCTATACGGGAGCGGATCACAGATACGCAGTATTTT
CSAIRERITDTQYF
>-|TRBV11-2|15|-|TRBJ2-7
TGTGCCAGCAGCTTAGGATCCGCGCAGGCCTACGAGCAGTACTTC
CASSLGSAQAYEQYF
>-|TRBV20-1|15|-|TRBJ2-7
TGCAGTGCTAGTTTCTCCTCCAACGTTGCCTACGAGCAGTACTTC
CSASFSSNVAYEQYF
>-|TRBV6-1|16|-|TRBJ2-7
TGTGCCAGCAGCAGGTTACCGACCCCGAGCTCCTACGAGCAGTACTTC
CASSRLPTPSSYEQYF
>-|TRBV27|13|-|TRBJ2-7
TGTGCCAGCAATCCCCGGGACGGCTACGAGCAGTACTTC
CASNPRDGYEQYF
>-|TRBV6-2/TRBV6-3|14|-|TRBJ2-2
TGTGCCAGCAGTCCCGAAGGGACTACCGGGGAGCTGTTTTTT
CASSPEGTTGELFF
>TRBD1|TRBV5-4|16|-|TRBJ2-3
TGTGCCAGCAGCTTGGTACAGGGGGCGCGTCCGGATACGCAGTATTTT
CASSLVQGARPDTQYF
>-|TRBV24-1|14|-|TRBJ1-5
TGTGCCACCAGTGACGCAGGGGTGGATCAGCCCCAGCATTTT
CATSDAGVDQPQHF
>TRBD1|TRBV6-2/TRBV6-3|15|-|TRBJ1-6
TGTGCCAGCAGCGTACGACAGGGGGCTTTTTCACCCCTCCACTTT
CASSVRQGAFSPLHF
>-|TRBV18|13|-|TRBJ1-2
TGTGCCAGCTCACGGACGAGCCTTAATGGCTACACCTTC
CASSRTSLNGYTF
>-|TRBV30|11|-|TRBJ2-2
TGTGCCTGGACGGGGACCGGGGAGCTGTTTTTT
CAWTGTGELFF
>-|TRBV29-1|11|-|TRBJ2-4
TGCAGCGTTGGGTACAGGGACATTCAGTACTTC
CSVGYRDIQYF
>-|TRBV7-8|15|-|TRBJ2-6
TGTGCCAGCAGCTTCCTCGGCTCTGGGGCCAACGTCCTGACTTTC
CASSFLGSGANVLTF
>-|TRBV5-1|14|-|TRBJ2-5
TGCGCCAGCAGCCAGGGACTGACTGGGGAGACCCAGTACTTC
CASSQGLTGETQYF
>-|TRBV18|14|-|TRBJ2-1
TGTGCCAGCTCACCTGGAAACCCCCGGAATGAGCAGTTCTTC
CASSPGNPRNEQFF
>TRBD2|TRBV30|12|-|TRBJ2-5
TGTGCCTGCGAGCGGGGGGGGGTGACCCAGTACTTC
CACERGGVTQYF
>-|TRBV5-1|14|once|TRBJ1-6
TGCGCCAGCAGCGAGGGACCCGCTGGGACACCCCTCCACTTT
CASSEGPAGTPLHF
>-|TRBV19|13|-|TRBJ2-7
TGTGCCAGTAGTACAAGGGACGGCTACGAGCAGTACTTC
CASSTRDGYEQYF
>-|TRBV18|12|-|TRBJ1-1
TGTGCCAGCTCAGTTCCCGGGACTGAAGCTTTCTTT
CASSVPGTEAFF
>-|TRBV18|15|once|TRBJ1-2
TGTGCCAGCTCACCCTTCCGGGACACCAACTATGGCTACACCTTC
CASSPFRDTNYGYTF
>TRBD2|TRBV12-3/TRBV12-4|18|once|TRBJ2-3
TGTGCCAGCAGCGGGACTAGCGGGTCCGTCCCTAGCACAGATACGCAGTATTTT
CASSGTSGSVPSTDTQYF
>-|TRBV5-4|13|-|TRBJ1-2
TGTGCCAGCAGCTTGTCCGAGACCTATGGCTACACCTTC
CASSLSETYGYTF
>TRBD1|TRBV30|15|-|TRBJ1-2
TGTGCCTGGAGTGTGCGACAGGGTCGGGTGCGCGGCTACACCTTC
CAWSVRQGRVRGYTF
>-|TRBV12-3/TRBV12-4|12|-|TRBJ1-5
TGTGCCAGCAGTGGCAGGGGTCAGCCCCAGCATTTT
CASSGRGQPQHF
>-|TRBV5-6|15|-|TRBJ2-5
TGTGCCAGCAGCTTGGGAGGGTCCTATCAAGAGACCCAGTACTTC
CASSLGGSYQETQYF
>-|TRBV5-1|12|-|TRBJ1-1
TGCGCCAGCAGTATAGACAACACTGAAGCTTTCTTT
CASSIDNTEAFF
>-|TRBV12-3/TRBV12-4|14|-|TRBJ2-7
TGTGCCAGCAGTAACGGGGCCCAAGACTACGAGCAGTACTTC
CASSNGAQDYEQYF
>-|TRBV10-3|14|-|TRBJ1-6
TGTGCCATCAGTCCCGAGGGGGAAGATTCACCCCTCCACTTT
CAISPEGEDSPLHF
>-|TRBV6-2/TRBV6-3|15|-|TRBJ1-1
TGTGCCAGCAGCCCCCTCGGGTTCGCTCCGACTGAAGCTTTCTTT
CASSPLGFAPTEAFF
>TRBD2|TRBV3-1|13|once|TRBJ2-7
TGTGCCAGCAGGCCTAGCGGGATGGACGAGCAGTACTTC
CASRPSGMDEQYF
>TRBD1|TRBV20-1|15|once|TRBJ2-7
TGCAGTGCTGGCTCAGCCGGGACAGGCTCCTACGAGCAGTACTTC
CSAGSAGTGSYEQYF
>-|TRBV18|17|-|TRBJ1-2
TGTGCCAGCTCACCACTACCACAACCTACGGCTAACTATGGCTACACCTTC
CASSPLPQPTANYGYTF
>-|TRBV30|14|-|TRBJ1-4
TGTGCCTGGAGTTCCAATGGGGCGGCCTACAAACTGTTTTTT
CAWSSNGAAYKLFF
>TRBD2|TRBV5-6|16|-|TRBJ2-1
TGTGCCAGCCAGCCGTCCCTAGCGGGCGGGTACAATGAGCAGTTCTTC
CASQPSLAGGYNEQFF
>-|TRBV6-6|14|-|TRBJ2-7
TGTGCCAGCAGCCAAATATTCGGAGAATACGAGCAGTACTTC
CASSQIFGEYEQYF
>-|TRBV2|15|-|TRBJ2-3
TGTGCCAGCAGTGATGGAACTTCTAGCACAGATACGCAGTATTTT
CASSDGTSSTDTQYF
>-|TRBV19|15|-|TRBJ1-1
TGTGCCAGTATCCCCCCGGGAAAGATGAACACTGAAGCTTTCTTT
CASIPPGKMNTEAFF
>-|TRBV5-1|14|-|TRBJ1-1
TGCGCCAGCAGCCCGCGGTCGGGGGGCACTGAAGCTTTCTTT
CASSPRSGGTEAFF
>-|TRBV10-3|14|-|TRBJ2-1
TGTGCCATGGGCGACCGGGACCAGCGGCATGAGCAGTTCTTC
CAMGDRDQRHEQFF
>TRBD1|TRBV20-1|14|-|TRBJ1-5
TGCAGTGCCCGCCCGGGACAGGTCAATCAGCCCCAGCATTTT
CSARPGQVNQPQHF
>-|TRBV5-1|13|-|TRBJ2-7
TGCGCCAGCAGCTCCTCCCACCTCTACGAGCAGTACTTC
CASSSSHLYEQYF
>-|TRBV5-1|12|once|TRBJ2-1
TGCGCCAGCAGCTTGGCCTACTATGAGCAGTTCTTC
CASSLAYYEQFF
>TRBD1|TRBV5-6|15|-|TRBJ2-5
TGTGCCAGCAGCTTGGAGACAGGGTGGTACGAGACCCAGTACTTC
CASSLETGWYETQYF
>TRBD1|TRBV6-6|14|-|TRBJ2-7
TGTGCCAGCAGTTACTTCCAGGGGGCGGAAGAGCAGTACTTC
CASSYFQGAEEQYF
>TRBD1|TRBV10-3|13|-|TRBJ2-7
TGTGCCATCACCAGACAGGGGGCTTCCGAGCAGTACTTC
CAITRQGASEQYF
>-|TRBV18|15|-|TRBJ2-5
TGTGCCAGCTCTCGGACGGACCCCCAGGGGGAGACCCAGTACTTC
CASSRTDPQGETQYF
>TRBD1|TRBV7-2|15|-|TRBJ2-7
TGTGCCAGCAGCCCCCGCGGACAGGGGGCTTACGAGCAGTACTTC
CASSPRGQGAYEQYF
>-|TRBV19|14|-|TRBJ1-2
TGTGCCAGTAGTATTCCGGGAAGACCTCGTGGCTACACCTTC
CASSIPGRPRGYTF